The sequence of this T cell receptor (beta chain) was determined in a study of cytomegalovirus exposure and HLA in healthy donors. Donors sampled were nominally healthy, though unrecorded immune exposures were likely. The PCR had 60 Vbeta and 13 Jbeta primers. Original data processing: Later, roughly 80 million unique TCR beta chains were counted in an analysis, and roughly 11 million of them were shared. Here immunoSEQ multiplex PCR was the method, and the copy in TCRdb shows in-frame clones only, minus some. V and J calls and clone size come straight from that table; D and trimming were deduced from the DNA. The data contain about 200,000 clones, around 87% of them singletons. With respect to this clone: Its target is not known.

Findings and caveats of the study: According to an earlier analysis, most TCR beta V segments yielded productive rearrangements about 90% or about 30% of the time. An assumption of roughly uniform sequencing depth across donors underlay the presence/absence analyses.

The TCR sequence derives from a young man in good health and CMV-seronegative. The sequencing sample was made of PBMCs.

CDR3 sequence (DNA): TGTGCCAGCAGCTTAGCGCGGGACTCCTTCACAGATACGCAGTATTTT. Encoded protein: CASSLARDSFTDTQYF. V and J are TRBV7-8 and TRBJ2-3; D is possibly TRBD2 (6 bases). Looked up from germline, CDR1 is SGHVS and CDR2 is FQNEAQ. This CDR3 has 16 amino acids. The germline V and J ends were trimmed by 0 bases and 2 bases, with 12 bases remaining between them.